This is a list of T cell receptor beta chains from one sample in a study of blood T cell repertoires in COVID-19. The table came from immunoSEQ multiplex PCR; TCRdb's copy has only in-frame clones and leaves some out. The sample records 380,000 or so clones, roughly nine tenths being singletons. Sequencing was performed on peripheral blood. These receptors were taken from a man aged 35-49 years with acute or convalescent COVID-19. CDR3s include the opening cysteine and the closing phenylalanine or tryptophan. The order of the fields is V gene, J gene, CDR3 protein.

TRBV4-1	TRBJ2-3	CASSLKGPSGGIGTDTQYF
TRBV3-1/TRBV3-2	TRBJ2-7	CASSPGGTGLEQYF
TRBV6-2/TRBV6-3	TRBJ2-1	CASSYFPGTRGLNEQFF
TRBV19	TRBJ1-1	CASSIQDYGYDTEAFF
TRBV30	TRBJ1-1	CAWGTGFTEAFF
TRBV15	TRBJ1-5	CATSREPGDPYQPQHF
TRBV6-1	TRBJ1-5	CASSESGGFQPQHF
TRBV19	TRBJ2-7	CASSISKGSEQYF
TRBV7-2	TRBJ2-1	CASSLVPRGGQFF
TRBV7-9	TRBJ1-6	CASSGQQDSPLHF
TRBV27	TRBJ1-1	CASSSQVNTEAFF
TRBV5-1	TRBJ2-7	CASSFRSGGIDEQYF
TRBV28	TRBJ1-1	CASSPLGRRGNTEAFF
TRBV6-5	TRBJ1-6	CASSRPDGGPSPLHF
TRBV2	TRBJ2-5	CASIQQGAGETQYF
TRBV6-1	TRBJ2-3	CASSEVGAGGSTDTQYF
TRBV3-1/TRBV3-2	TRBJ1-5	CASSQGTGAGPQHF
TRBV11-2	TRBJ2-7	CASSPRGYEQYF
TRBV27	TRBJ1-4	CASSFQGNEKLFF
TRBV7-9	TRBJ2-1	CAIPGWRGYNEQFF
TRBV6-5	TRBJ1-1	CASSSRQGARFEAFF
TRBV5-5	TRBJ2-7	CASSPTSGNSYEQYF
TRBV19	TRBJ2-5	CASSLTSSEETQYF
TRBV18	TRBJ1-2	CASSPSGNYGYTF
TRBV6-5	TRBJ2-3	CASSYGQGTDTQYF
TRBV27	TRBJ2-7	CASSLSAGGRIGYEQYF
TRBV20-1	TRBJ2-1	CSARLGQVQFF
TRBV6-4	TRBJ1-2	CASSDTRDSSYGYTF
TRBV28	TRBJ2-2	CASSEQGARDTGELFF
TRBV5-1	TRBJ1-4	CASSLPNTSTNEKLFF
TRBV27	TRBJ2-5	CASSQELAVKETQYF
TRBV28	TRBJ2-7	CASSLYSGRMDEQYF
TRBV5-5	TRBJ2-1	CASSPRTSGGNEQFF
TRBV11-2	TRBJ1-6	CASSEGTGGRSYNSPLHF
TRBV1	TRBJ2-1	CTSSQGIMGVKEQFF
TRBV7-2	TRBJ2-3	CASSLSTSLAGDTDTQYF
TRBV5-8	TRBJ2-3	CASSDQGRITDTQYF
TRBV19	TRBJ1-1	CASSTPWTGNTEAFF
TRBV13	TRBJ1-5	CASSLGQSNQPQHF
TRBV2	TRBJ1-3	CASSVYQVFSGNTIYF
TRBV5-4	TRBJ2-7	CASSLGGTGGGGRVYEQYF
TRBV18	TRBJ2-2	CASSPGQLTGELFF
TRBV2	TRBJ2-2	CASSSGRANTGELFF
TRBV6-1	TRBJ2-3	CASSEPFKRESTDTQYF
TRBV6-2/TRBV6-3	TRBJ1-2	CASSYSAAVPYGYTF
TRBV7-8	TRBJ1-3	CASSLPTTGNTIYF
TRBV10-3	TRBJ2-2	CAISDGGSRTGELFF
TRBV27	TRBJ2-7	CASSMGLRSYEQYF
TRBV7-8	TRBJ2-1	CASSRGLGYNEQFF
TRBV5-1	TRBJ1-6	CASSQTLPGQYNSPLHF
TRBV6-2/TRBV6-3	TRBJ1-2	CASSSRRRNYGYTF
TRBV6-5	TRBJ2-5	CASSYEGTPETQYF
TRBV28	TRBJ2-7	CASSLNPRQGAYEQYF